Here is one TCR beta chain with its context. The germline V gene encodes CDR1 SNHLY and CDR2 FYNNEI. The CDR3 covers 16 residues. J lost 1 base, V lost 7 bases, and 8 bases had no gene match. Patients of the Seattle cohort, enrolled during active infection, were followed longitudinally. In the original processing: Estimation of nucleated cell counts was performed using reference gene primer amplification. Generated by immunoSEQ multiplex PCR, the TCRdb table keeps only in-frame clones and is missing some. The DNA was the basis for D and trimming; V, J and clone size are from that table. Of about 70,000 clones in the sample, approximately 93% were seen once. The data derive from a study of blood T cell repertoires in COVID-19. Study summary: Collection of acute and convalescent COVID-19 samples took place in the United States, Italy and Spain.

The sequence came from a man aged 50 to 60 with COVID-19, enrolled during active disease. Sequencing input: peripheral blood. The rearrangement uses TRBV2 and TRBJ2-2; TRBD2 agrees at 8 bases. In DNA form, the CDR3 reads TGTGCCAGCATCCGTGGGCTAGCGGGGAACACCGGGGAGCTGTTTTTT. Translation gives CASIRGLAGNTGELFF. Using reference TRBV2 and TRBJ2-2 for the parts outside the CDR3, the full variable domain is EPEVTQTPSHQVTQMGQEVILRCVPISNHLYFYWYRQILGQKVEFLVSFYNNEISEKSEIFDDQFSVERPDGSNFTLKIRSTKLEDSAMYFCASIRGLAGNTGELFFGEGSRLTVL.